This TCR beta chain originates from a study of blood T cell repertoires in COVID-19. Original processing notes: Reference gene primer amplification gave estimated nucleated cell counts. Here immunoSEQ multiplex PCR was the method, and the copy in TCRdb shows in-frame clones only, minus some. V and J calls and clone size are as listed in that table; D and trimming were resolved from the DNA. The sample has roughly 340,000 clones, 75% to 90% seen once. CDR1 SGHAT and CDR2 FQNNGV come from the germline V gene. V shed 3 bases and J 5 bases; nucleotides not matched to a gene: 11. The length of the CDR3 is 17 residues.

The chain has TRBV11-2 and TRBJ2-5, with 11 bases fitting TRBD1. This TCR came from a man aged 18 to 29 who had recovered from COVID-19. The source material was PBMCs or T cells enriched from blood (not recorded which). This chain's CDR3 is CASSFGPWTGGTETQYF. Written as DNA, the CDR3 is TGTGCCAGCAGCTTCGGCCCCTGGACAGGGGGCACTGAGACCCAGTACTTC. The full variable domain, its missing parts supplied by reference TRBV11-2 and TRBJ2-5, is EAGVAQSPRYKIIEKRQSVAFWCNPISGHATLYWYQQILGQGPKLLIQFQNNGVVDDSQLPKDRFSAERLKGVDSTLKIQPAKLEDSAVYLCASSFGPWTGGTETQYFGPGTRLLVL.